A selection of T cell receptor beta chains follows, all from one sample in a study of T cell clones after liver transplantation. Profiled with immunoSEQ multiplex PCR; TCRdb holds only in-frame clones, not every one. The repertoire holds 75,000 to 85,000 clones, with approximately 87% as singletons. The material sequenced was CD4+ T cells from blood, taken at the 22-month timepoint. The receptors stem from a human patient who received a liver transplant. A share of the T cells may be of graft donor origin. Each CDR3 is given with its conserved first and last residue. A D gene is named only where the DNA matches it firmly. Clone sizes are given selectively: once, few, many, or a class where the clone is expanded.

j_gene: TRBJ2-5
d_gene: -
abundance: -
v_gene: TRBV15
CDR3aa: CATSRAAGYQETQYF
CDR3nt: TGTGCCACCAGCAGAGCGGCGGGGTACCAAGAGACCCAGTACTTC

j_gene: TRBJ2-7
d_gene: -
abundance: few
v_gene: TRBV7-9
CDR3aa: CASSLDTGTYEQYF
CDR3nt: TGTGCCAGCAGCTTAGATACAGGAACCTACGAGCAGTACTTC

j_gene: TRBJ2-2
d_gene: -
abundance: -
v_gene: TRBV5-5
CDR3aa: CASSQAYTGELFF
CDR3nt: TGTGCCAGCAGCCAAGCTTACACCGGGGAGCTGTTTTTT

j_gene: TRBJ2-3
d_gene: TRBD1
abundance: -
v_gene: TRBV15
CDR3aa: CATSRVSGQGYADTQYF
CDR3nt: TGTGCCACCAGCAGAGTTTCGGGACAGGGATATGCAGATACGCAGTATTTT

j_gene: TRBJ2-2
d_gene: -
abundance: -
v_gene: TRBV6-6
CDR3aa: CASRIQAGGTGELFF
CDR3nt: TGTGCCAGCCGAATACAAGCCGGGGGCACCGGGGAGCTGTTTTTT

j_gene: TRBJ2-7
d_gene: TRBD2
abundance: -
v_gene: TRBV19
CDR3aa: CASSTQRDTYEQYF
CDR3nt: TGTGCCAGTAGTACCCAGCGGGATACCTACGAGCAGTACTTC

j_gene: TRBJ1-5
d_gene: TRBD1
abundance: few
v_gene: TRBV5-1
CDR3aa: CASSPGAGQQHQPQHF
CDR3nt: TGCGCCAGCAGCCCTGGAGCGGGACAGCAGCACCAGCCCCAGCATTTT

j_gene: TRBJ2-5
d_gene: TRBD2
abundance: many
v_gene: TRBV7-2
CDR3aa: CASSLALAGGRETQYF
CDR3nt: TGTGCCAGCAGCTTAGCCCTAGCGGGGGGGCGAGAGACCCAGTACTTC

j_gene: TRBJ1-6
d_gene: -
abundance: -
v_gene: TRBV7-9
CDR3aa: CASSHPGSSYNSPLHF
CDR3nt: TGTGCCAGCAGCCATCCAGGGAGCTCCTATAATTCACCCCTCCACTTT

j_gene: TRBJ2-1
d_gene: TRBD1
abundance: -
v_gene: TRBV5-1
CDR3aa: CASRPPGQGENEQFF
CDR3nt: TGCGCCAGCAGACCCCCGGGACAGGGAGAAAATGAGCAGTTCTTC

j_gene: TRBJ1-1
d_gene: TRBD1
abundance: -
v_gene: TRBV7-9
CDR3aa: CASSGDRANTEAFF
CDR3nt: TGTGCCAGCAGCGGGGACAGGGCGAACACTGAAGCTTTCTTT

j_gene: TRBJ2-2
d_gene: -
abundance: -
v_gene: TRBV9
CDR3aa: CASSVADGNTGELFF
CDR3nt: TGTGCCAGCAGCGTCGCGGACGGAAACACCGGGGAGCTGTTTTTT

j_gene: TRBJ2-5
d_gene: -
abundance: -
v_gene: TRBV7-3
CDR3aa: CASSLKGGGMGETQYF
CDR3nt: TGTGCCAGCAGCTTAAAAGGAGGGGGCATGGGGGAGACCCAGTACTTC

j_gene: TRBJ1-5
d_gene: -
abundance: -
v_gene: TRBV19
CDR3aa: CASRVLRNNQPQHF
CDR3nt: TGTGCCAGCAGAGTATTACGGAACAATCAGCCCCAGCATTTT

j_gene: TRBJ2-3
d_gene: -
abundance: -
v_gene: TRBV7-2
CDR3aa: CASSRGPSDTQYF
CDR3nt: TGTGCCAGCAGCCGTGGGCCTTCAGATACGCAGTATTTT

j_gene: TRBJ2-1
d_gene: -
abundance: -
v_gene: TRBV7-3
CDR3aa: CASSFEPLRNSYNEQFF
CDR3nt: TGTGCCAGCAGCTTCGAGCCCTTGCGTAACTCCTACAATGAGCAGTTCTTC